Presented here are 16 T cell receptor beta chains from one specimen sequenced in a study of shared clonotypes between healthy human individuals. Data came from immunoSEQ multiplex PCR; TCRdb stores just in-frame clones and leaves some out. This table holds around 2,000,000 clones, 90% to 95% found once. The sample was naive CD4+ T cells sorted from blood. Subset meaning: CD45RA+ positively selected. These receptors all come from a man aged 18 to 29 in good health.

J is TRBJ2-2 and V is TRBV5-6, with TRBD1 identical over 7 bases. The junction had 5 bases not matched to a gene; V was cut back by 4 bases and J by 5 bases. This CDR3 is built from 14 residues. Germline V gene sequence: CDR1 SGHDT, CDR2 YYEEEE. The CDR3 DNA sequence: TGTGCCAGCAGCAGGGTACAGGGGACCGGGGAGCTGTTTTTT. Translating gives CASSRVQGTGELFF.

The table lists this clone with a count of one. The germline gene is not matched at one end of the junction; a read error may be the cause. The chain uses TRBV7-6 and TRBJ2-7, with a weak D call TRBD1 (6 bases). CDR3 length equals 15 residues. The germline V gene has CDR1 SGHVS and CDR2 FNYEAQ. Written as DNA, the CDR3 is TGTGCCAGCAGCTTGACAAATGACAGGTCCTACGAACAGTACTTC. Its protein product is CASSLTNDRSYEQYF.

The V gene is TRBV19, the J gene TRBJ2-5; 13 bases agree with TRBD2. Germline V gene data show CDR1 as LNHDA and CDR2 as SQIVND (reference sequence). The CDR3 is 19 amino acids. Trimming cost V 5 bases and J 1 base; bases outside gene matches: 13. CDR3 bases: TGTGCCAGTAGTCCTCGATTTGGGACTAGCGGGGTCTCCCAAGAGACCCAGTACTTC. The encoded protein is CASSPRFGTSGVSQETQYF.

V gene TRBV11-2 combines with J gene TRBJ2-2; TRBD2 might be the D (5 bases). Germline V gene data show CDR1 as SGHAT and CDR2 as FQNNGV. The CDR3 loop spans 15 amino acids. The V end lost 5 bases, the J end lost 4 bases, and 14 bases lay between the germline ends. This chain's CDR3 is CASSQGSGGTGELFF. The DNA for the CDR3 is TGTGCCAGCAGCCAAGGGAGCGGAGGCACCGGGGAGCTGTTTTTT.

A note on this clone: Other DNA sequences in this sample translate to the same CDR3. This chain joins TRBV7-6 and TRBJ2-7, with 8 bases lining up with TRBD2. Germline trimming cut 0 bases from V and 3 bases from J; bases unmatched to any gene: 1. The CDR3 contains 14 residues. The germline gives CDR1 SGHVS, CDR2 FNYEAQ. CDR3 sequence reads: CASSLASGSYEQYF. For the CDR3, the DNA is TGTGCCAGCAGCTTAGCCAGCGGGAGCTACGAGCAGTACTTC.

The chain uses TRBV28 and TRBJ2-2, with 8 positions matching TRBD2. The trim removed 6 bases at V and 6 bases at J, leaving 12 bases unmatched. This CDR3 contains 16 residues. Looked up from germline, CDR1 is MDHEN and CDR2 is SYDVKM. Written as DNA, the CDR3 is TGTGCCAGCAGCCCTCCGGGACTAGGTCTGTCCGGGGAGCTGTTTTTT. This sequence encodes CASSPPGLGLSGELFF.

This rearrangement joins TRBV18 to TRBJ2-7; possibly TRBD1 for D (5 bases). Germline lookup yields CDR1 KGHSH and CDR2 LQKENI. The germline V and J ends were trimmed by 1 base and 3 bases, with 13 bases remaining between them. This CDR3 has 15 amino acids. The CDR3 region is CASSPRQGESYEQYF. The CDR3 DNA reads TGTGCCAGCTCACCACGGCAAGGGGAAAGCTACGAGCAGTACTTC.

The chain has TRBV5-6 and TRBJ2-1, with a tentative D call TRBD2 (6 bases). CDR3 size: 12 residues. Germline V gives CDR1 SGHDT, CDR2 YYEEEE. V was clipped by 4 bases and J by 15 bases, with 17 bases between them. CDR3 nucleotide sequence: TGTGCCAGCAGCCTCCCAGCTACGGGGGTGTTCTTC. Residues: CASSLPATGVFF.

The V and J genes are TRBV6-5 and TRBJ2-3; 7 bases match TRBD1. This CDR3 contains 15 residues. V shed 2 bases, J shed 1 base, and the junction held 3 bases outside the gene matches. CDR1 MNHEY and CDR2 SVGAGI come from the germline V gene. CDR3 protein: CASSYEGAGTDTQYF. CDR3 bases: TGTGCCAGCAGTTACGAGGGGGCCGGCACAGATACGCAGTATTTT.

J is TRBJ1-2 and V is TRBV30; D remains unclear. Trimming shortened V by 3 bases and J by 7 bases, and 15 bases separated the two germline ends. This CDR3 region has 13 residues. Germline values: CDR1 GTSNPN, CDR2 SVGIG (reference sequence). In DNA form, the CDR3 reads TGTGCCTGGAGAATCACCTCCGGCGGTGGCTACACCTTC. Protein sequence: CAWRITSGGGYTF. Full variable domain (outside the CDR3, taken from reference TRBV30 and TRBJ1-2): SQTIHQWPATLVQPVGSPLSLECTVEGTSNPNLYWYRQAAGRGLQLLFYSVGIGQISSEVPQNLSASRPQDRQFILSSKKLLLSDSGFYLCAWRITSGGGYTFGSGTRLTVV.

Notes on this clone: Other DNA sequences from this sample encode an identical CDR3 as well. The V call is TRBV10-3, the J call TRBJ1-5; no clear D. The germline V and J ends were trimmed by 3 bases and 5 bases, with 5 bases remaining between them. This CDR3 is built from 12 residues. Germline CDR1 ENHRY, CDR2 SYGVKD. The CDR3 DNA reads TGTGCCATCAGTGACCGGTATCAGCCCCAGCATTTT. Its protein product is CAISDRYQPQHF.

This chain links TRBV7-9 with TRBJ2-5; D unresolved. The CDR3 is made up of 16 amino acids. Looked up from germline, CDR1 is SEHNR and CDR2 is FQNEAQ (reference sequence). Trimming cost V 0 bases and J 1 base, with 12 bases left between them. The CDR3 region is CASSLAYWPSQETQYF. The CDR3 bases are TGTGCCAGCAGCTTAGCGTATTGGCCAAGCCAAGAGACCCAGTACTTC.

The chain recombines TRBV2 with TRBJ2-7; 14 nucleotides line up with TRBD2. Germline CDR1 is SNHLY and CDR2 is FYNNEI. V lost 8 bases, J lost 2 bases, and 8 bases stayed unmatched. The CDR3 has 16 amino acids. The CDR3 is CASEKEGLAGAYEQYF. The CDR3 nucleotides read TGTGCCAGCGAGAAGGAGGGACTAGCGGGAGCCTACGAGCAGTACTTC.

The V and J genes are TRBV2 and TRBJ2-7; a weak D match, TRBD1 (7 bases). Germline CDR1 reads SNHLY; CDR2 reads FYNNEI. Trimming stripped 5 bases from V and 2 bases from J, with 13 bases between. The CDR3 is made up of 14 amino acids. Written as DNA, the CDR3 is TGTGCCAGCAGTCCGCAGGGGGGCCCCTACGAGCAGTACTTC. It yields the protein CASSPQGGPYEQYF.

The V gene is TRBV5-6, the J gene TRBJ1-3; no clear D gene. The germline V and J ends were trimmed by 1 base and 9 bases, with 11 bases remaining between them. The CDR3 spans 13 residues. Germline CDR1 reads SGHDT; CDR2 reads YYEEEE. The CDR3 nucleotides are TGTGCCAGCAGCTTGCGGGGTACGGGCACCATATATTTT. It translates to CASSLRGTGTIYF.

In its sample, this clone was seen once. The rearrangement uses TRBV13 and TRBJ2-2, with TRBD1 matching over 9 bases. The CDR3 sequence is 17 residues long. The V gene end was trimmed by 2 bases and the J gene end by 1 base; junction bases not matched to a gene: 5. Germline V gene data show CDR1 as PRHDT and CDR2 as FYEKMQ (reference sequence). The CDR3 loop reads CASSLQSGQGNTGELFF. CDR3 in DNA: TGTGCCAGCAGCTTACAGTCGGGACAGGGGAACACCGGGGAGCTGTTTTTT.